This TCR beta chain is from a study of T cell responses to AZD1222 COVID-19 vaccine. The CDR3 runs 14 residues. Trimming took 3 bases from V and 6 from J, leaving 14 bases between them. Germline CDR1 SNHLY, CDR2 FYNNEI. This clone appeared a few times. Profiled with immunoSEQ multiplex PCR; TCRdb holds only in-frame clones, not every one. This sample has just over 8,000 clones, with roughly 90% found just once. The source material was peripheral blood, sampled 28 days after the second AZD1222 dose. The receptor comes from an adult who received the AZD1222 COVID-19 vaccine. The rearrangement links TRBV2 to TRBJ1-2; no firm D call. CDR3 bases: TGTGCCAGCAGTGACGGCCCGCCCAGGCATGGCTACACCTTC. This gives the protein CASSDGPPRHGYTF.